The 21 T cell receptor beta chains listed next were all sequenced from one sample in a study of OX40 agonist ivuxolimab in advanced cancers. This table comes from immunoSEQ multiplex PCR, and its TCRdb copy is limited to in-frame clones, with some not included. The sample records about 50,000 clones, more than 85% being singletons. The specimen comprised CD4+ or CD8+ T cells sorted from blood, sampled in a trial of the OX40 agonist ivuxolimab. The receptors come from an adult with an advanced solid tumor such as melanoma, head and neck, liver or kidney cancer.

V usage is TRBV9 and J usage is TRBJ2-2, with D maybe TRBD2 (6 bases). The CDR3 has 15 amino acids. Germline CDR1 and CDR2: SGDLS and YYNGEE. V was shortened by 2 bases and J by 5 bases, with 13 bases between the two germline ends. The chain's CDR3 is CASSVGGARTGELFF. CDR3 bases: TGTGCCAGCAGCGTCGGCGGGGCGCGAACCGGGGAGCTGTTTTTT.

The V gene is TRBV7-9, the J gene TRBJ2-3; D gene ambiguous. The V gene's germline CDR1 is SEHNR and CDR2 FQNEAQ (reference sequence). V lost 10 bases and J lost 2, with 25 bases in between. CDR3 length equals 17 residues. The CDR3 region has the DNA TGTGCCACAAATTTCCCCCCCAAGACCATCATCACAGATACGCAGTATTTT. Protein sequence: CATNFPPKTIITDTQYF.

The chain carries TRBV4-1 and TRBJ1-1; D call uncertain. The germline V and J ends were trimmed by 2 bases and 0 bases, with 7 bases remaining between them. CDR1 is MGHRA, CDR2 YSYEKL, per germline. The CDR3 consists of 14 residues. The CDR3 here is CASSQTEMNTEAFF. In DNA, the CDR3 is TGCGCCAGCAGCCAAACGGAAATGAACACTGAAGCTTTCTTT.

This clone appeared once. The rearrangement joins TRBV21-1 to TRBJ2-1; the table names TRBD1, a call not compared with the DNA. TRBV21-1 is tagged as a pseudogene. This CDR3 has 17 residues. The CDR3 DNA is TGTGCCAGCAGCAAAGCGGAGGACAGGCGTTCTAAGCATGAGCAGTTCTTC. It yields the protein CASSKAEDRRSKHEQFF.

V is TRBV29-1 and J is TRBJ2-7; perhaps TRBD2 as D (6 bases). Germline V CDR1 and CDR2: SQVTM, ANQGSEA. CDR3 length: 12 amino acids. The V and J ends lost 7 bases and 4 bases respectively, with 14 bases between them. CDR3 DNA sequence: TGCAGCGCCGTCGGGCGGGGTTACGAGCAGTACTTC. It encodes CSAVGRGYEQYF.

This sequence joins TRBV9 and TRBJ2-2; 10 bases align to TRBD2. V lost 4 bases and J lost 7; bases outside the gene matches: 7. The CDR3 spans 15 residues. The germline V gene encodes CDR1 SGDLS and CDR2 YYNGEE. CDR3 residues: CASSTGTSVFGELFF. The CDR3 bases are TGTGCCAGCAGCACGGGGACTAGCGTTTTCGGGGAGCTGTTTTTT.

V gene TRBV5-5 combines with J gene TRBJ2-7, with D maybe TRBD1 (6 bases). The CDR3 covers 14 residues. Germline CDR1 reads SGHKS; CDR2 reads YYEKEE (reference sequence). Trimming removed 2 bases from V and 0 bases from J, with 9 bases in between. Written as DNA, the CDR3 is TGTGCCAGCAGCTTAGGGACAAACTCCTACGAGCAGTACGTC. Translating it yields CASSLGTNSYEQYV.

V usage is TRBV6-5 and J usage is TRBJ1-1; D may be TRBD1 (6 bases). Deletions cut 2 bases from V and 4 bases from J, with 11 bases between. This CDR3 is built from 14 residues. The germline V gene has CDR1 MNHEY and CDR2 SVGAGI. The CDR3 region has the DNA TGTGCCAGCAGTTACGGGGGGCTGGGCACTGAAGCTTTCTTT. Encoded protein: CASSYGGLGTEAFF.

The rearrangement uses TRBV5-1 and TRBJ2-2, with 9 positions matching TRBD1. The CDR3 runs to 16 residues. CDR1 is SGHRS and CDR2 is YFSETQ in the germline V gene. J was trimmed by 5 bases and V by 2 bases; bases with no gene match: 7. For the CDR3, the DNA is TGCGCCAGCAGCTTAGGTCCCGGGACAGGGACCGGGGAGCTGTTTTTT. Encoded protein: CASSLGPGTGTGELFF. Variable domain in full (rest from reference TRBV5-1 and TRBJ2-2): KAGVTQTPRYLIKTRGQQVTLSCSPISGHRSVSWYQQTPGQGLQFLFEYFSETQRNKGNFPGRFSGRQFSNSRSEMNVSTLELGDSALYLCASSLGPGTGTGELFFGEGSRLTVL.

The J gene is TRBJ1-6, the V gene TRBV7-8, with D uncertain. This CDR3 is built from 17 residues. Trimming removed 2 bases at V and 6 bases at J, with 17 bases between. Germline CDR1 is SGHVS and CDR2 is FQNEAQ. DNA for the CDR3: TGTGCCAGCAGCTTATGGGTATCGCCGGAGGGTAATTCACCCCTCCACTTT. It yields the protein CASSLWVSPEGNSPLHF.

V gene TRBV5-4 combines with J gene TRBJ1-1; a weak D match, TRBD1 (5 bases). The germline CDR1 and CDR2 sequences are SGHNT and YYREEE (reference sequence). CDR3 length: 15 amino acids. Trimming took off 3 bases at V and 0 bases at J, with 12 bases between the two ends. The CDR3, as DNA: TGTGCCAGCAGCTCGGGGACTGCAATGAACACTGAAGCTTTCTTT. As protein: CASSSGTAMNTEAFF.

CDR3 protein: CASSPIERDSQETQYF. The CDR3 region has the DNA TGTGCCAGCAGCCCTATCGAACGCGATTCCCAAGAGACCCAGTACTTC. The chain combines TRBV28 with TRBJ2-5, with D uncertain. The germline gives CDR1 MDHEN, CDR2 SYDVKM. V gave up 6 bases and J gave up 1 base, with 18 bases separating them. The CDR3 totals 16 residues.

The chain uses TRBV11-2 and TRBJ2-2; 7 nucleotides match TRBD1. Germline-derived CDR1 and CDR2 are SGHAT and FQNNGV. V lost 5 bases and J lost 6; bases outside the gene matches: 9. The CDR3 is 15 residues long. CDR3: CASSLIRGQAGELFF. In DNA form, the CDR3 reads TGTGCCAGCAGCCTAATAAGGGGGCAGGCCGGGGAGCTGTTTTTT.

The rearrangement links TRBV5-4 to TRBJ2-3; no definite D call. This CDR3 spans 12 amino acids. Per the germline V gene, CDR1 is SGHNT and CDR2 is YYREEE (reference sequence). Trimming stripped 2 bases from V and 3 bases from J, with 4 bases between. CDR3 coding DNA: TGTGCCAGCAGCTTTGGTACAGATACGCAGTATTTT. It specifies CASSFGTDTQYF.

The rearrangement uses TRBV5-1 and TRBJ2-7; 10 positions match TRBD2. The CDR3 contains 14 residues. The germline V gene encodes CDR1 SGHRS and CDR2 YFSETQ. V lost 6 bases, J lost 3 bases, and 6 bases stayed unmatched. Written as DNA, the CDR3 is TGCGCCAGCACTCGGGCTAGCGGGAGCTACGAGCAGTACTTC. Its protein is CASTRASGSYEQYF.

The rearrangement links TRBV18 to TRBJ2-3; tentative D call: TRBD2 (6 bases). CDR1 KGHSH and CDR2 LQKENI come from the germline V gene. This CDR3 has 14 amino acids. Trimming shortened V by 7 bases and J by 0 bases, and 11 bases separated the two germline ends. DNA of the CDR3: TGTGCCAGCTGGAGGGGAGACAGCACAGATACGCAGTATTTT. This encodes CASWRGDSTDTQYF. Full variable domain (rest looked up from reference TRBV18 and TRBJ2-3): NAGVMQNPRHLVRRRGQEARLRCSPMKGHSHVYWYRQLPEEGLKFMVYLQKENIIDESGMPKERFSAEFPKEGPSILRIQQVVRGDSAAYFCASWRGDSTDTQYFGPGTRLTVL.

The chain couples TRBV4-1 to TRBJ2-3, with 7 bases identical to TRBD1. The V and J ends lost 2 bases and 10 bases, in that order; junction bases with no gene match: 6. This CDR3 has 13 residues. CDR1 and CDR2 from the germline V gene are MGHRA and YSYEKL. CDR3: CASSQSSGGAQYF. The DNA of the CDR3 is TGCGCCAGCAGCCAATCCTCAGGGGGTGCGCAGTATTTT.

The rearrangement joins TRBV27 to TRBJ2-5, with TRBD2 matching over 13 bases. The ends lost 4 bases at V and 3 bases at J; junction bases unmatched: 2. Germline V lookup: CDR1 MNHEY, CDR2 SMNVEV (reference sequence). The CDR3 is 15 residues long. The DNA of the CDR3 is TGTGCCAGCAGTTCCGGACTAGCGGGGGAAGAGACCCAGTACTTC. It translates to CASSSGLAGEETQYF.

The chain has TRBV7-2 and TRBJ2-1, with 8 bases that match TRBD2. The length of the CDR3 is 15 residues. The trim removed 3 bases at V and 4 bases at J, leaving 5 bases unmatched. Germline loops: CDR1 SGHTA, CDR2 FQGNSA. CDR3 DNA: TGTGCCAGCAGCTTTAGATTAGCGGGGTACAATGAGCAGTTCTTC. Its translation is CASSFRLAGYNEQFF.

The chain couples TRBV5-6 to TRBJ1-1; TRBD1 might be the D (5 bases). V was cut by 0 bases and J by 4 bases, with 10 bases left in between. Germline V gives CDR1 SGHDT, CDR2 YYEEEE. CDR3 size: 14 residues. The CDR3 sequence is CASSLGQLITEAFF. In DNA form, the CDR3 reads TGTGCCAGCAGCTTGGGACAGTTGATCACTGAAGCTTTCTTT.

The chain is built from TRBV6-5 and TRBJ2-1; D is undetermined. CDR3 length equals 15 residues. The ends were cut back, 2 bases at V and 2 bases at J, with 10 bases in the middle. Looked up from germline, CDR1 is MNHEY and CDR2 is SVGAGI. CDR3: CASSYGSGAYNEQFF. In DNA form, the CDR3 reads TGTGCCAGCAGTTACGGATCCGGCGCCTACAATGAGCAGTTCTTC.